This passage covers 29 T cell receptor beta chains from one sample sequenced in a study of regulatory T cells in long-lasting Graves disease. Time point specified: newly diagnosed GD, antithyroid drugs for less than 3 months. Following extraction of RNA from PBMCs, that RNA was used to make the TCR library. CDR3-region Arm-PCR and iRepertoire HTBI primers produced the TCR beta libraries. TCRdb analysed the multiplex PCR reads with MiXCR anew, one entry per CDR3 protein. The table shows some 560,000 distinct CDR3 sequences, with approximately 16% occurring only once. This sample also belongs to another study, concerning T cells in Graves' hyperthyroidism and ophthalmopathy.

The material sequenced was peripheral blood mononuclear cells (PBMCs), taken at new diagnosis, from a patient treated with antithyroid drugs. The source of these receptors is a woman aged 40 to 65 with Graves disease.

The chain joins TRBV19 to TRBJ2-2; D is tentatively TRBD1 or TRBD2 (5 bases each). This CDR3 comprises 15 residues. CDR1 and CDR2 (germline): LNHDA, SQIVND (reference sequence). Trimming took off 11 bases at V and 5 bases at J, with 21 bases between the two ends. The CDR3 reads CASWGRAGRTGELFF. Here the CDR3 DNA reads TGTGCCTCCTGGGGCAGGGCGGGCCGAACCGGGGAGCTGTTTTTT.

With regard to this clonotype: A much larger clone sits a single nucleotide away, making a read error possible. J is TRBJ1-3 and V is TRBV11-2, with TRBD1 as a possible D gene (5 bases). CDR3 length: 14 amino acids. Germline values: CDR1 SGHAT, CDR2 FQNNGV. V was trimmed by 0 bases and J by 10 bases, leaving 13 bases between them. The CDR3 sequence is CASSLDWTRGTIYF. CDR3 DNA sequence: TGTGCCAGCAGCTTAGACTGGACACGGGGGACCATATATTTT.

This clonotype was found many times. The rearrangement uses TRBV9 and TRBJ2-7; D is ambiguous. The CDR3 has 13 amino acids. Germline V gives CDR1 SGDLS, CDR2 YYNGEE. V lost 3 bases to trimming and J lost 2 bases, with 9 bases between them. Here the CDR3 reads CASSGHVAYEQYF. DNA of the CDR3: TGTGCCAGCAGCGGGCACGTGGCCTACGAGCAGTACTTC.

About this clonotype: It may be a read error: a sequence one base away is much more abundant. The chain combines TRBV28 with TRBJ2-4; D tentatively fits TRBD1 or TRBD2 (5 bases each). This CDR3 spans 15 amino acids. The germline V gene encodes CDR1 MDHEN and CDR2 SYDVKM. The CDR3 DNA reads as TGTGCCAGCAGATCCTCCCGGGACGGTAACTATGGCTACGCCTTC. As protein: CASRSSRDGNYGYAF. The full variable domain, in which reference TRBV28 and TRBJ2-4 provide the parts outside the CDR3, is DVKVTQSSRYLVKRTGEKVFLECVQDMDHENMFWYRQDPGLGLRLIYFSYDVKMKEKGDIPEGYSVSREKKERFSLILESASTNQTSMYLCASRSSRDGNYGYAFGAGTRLSVL.

The chain has TRBV4-1 and TRBJ2-1; possibly TRBD2 for D (5 bases). The germline V and J ends were trimmed by 1 base and 4 bases, with 11 bases remaining between them. Per germline, CDR1 MGHRA and CDR2 YSYEKL. There are 15 residues in the CDR3. In DNA, the CDR3 is TGCGCCAGCAGCCAAGCCAGAGGAGGATACAATGAGCAGTTCTTC. It is translated as CASSQARGGYNEQFF.

The chain recombines TRBV19 with TRBJ1-1; D gene unclear. Between the trimmed V and J ends, which lost 4 bases and 3 bases, there was a span of 9 bases. Per the germline V gene, CDR1 is LNHDA and CDR2 is SQIVND (reference sequence). This CDR3 spans 13 amino acids. CDR3 DNA: TGTGCCAGTAGTAGGTCATGGGACACTGAAGCTTTCTTT. As protein: CASSRSWDTEAFF.

CDR3 protein: CASSLVGGNNYGYTF. Written as DNA, the CDR3 is TGTGCCAGCAGCCTCGTGGGCGGAAATAACTATGGCTACACCTTC. The genes are TRBV5-6 and TRBJ1-2; D is unresolved. Germline values: CDR1 SGHDT, CDR2 YYEEEE. The CDR3 is 15 residues long. With 4 bases removed from V and 1 base from J, the gap between germline ends came to 14 bases.

This clonotype occurred many times. V and J are TRBV20-1 and TRBJ1-5; weak D call: TRBD1 (5 bases). The CDR3 sequence is 15 residues long. From germline, CDR1 is DFQATT and CDR2 SNEGSKA (reference sequence). The V end lost 2 bases, the J end lost 8 bases, and 19 bases lay between the germline ends. CDR3 amino acids: CSARTLGQGGKPQHF. The CDR3 DNA is TGCAGTGCTAGAACGTTAGGTCAGGGAGGCAAGCCCCAGCATTTT.

This clonotype occurred many times. The chain has TRBV28 and TRBJ2-1; the D call may be TRBD1 or TRBD2 (5 bases each). The V end was cut by 4 bases, the J end by 9 bases, with 22 bases between. This CDR3 has 16 amino acids. The V gene's germline CDR1 is MDHEN and CDR2 SYDVKM. In DNA form, the CDR3 reads TGTGCCAGCAGTTCGTTCCCGGGACGCGGCGACACTGAGCAGTTCTTC. As protein: CASSSFPGRGDTEQFF.

Only a few counts were recorded for this clonotype. V and J are TRBV9 and TRBJ1-2, with TRBD1 matching over 8 bases. The germline gives CDR1 SGDLS, CDR2 YYNGEE. The CDR3 loop spans 14 amino acids. The junction had 5 bases not matched to a gene; V was cut back by 4 bases and J by 3 bases. The CDR3 region has the DNA TGTGCCAGCAGCACCATGACAGGGGACTATGGCTACACCTTC. This codes for CASSTMTGDYGYTF.

In DNA form, the CDR3 reads TGTGCCAGCAGTAACACAGGGGGGATCACTGAAGCTTTCTTT. It encodes CASSNTGGITEAFF. The chain combines TRBV12-3 or TRBV12-4 with TRBJ1-1, with 8 bases matching TRBD1. V lost 5 bases, J lost 4 bases, and 6 bases stayed unmatched. CDR3 length equals 14 residues.

This clonotype was observed many times. This chain links TRBV4-1 with TRBJ1-2; perhaps TRBD1 as D (6 bases). This CDR3 contains 15 residues. Per the germline V gene, CDR1 is MGHRA and CDR2 is YSYEKL. V lost 1 base to trimming and J lost 8 bases, with 17 bases between them. The CDR3 sequence is CASSQVGGRQLGYTF. CDR3 nucleotide sequence: TGCGCCAGCAGCCAAGTAGGGGGTCGGCAGTTGGGCTACACCTTC.

This clonotype was seen a handful of times. Here the CDR3 reads CASSSGTGQAFF. The CDR3 DNA follows: TGTGCCAGCAGTTCGGGCACCGGGCAAGCTTTCTTT. The chain carries TRBV27 and TRBJ1-1; D gene unclear. The V end lost 4 bases, the J end lost 9 bases, and 12 bases lay between the germline ends. Germline CDR1 MNHEY, CDR2 SMNVEV (reference sequence). The CDR3 runs to 12 residues.

V is TRBV9 and J is TRBJ1-3, with D perhaps matching TRBD1 (6 bases). This CDR3 is 15 amino acids long. Germline CDR1 SGDLS, CDR2 YYNGEE. Trimming removed 3 bases from V and 0 bases from J, with 10 bases in between. CDR3 nucleotides: TGTGCCAGCAGCGCGGGACACAGCTCTGGAAACACCATATATTTT. It yields the protein CASSAGHSSGNTIYF.

Ten or more counts support this clonotype. The V gene is TRBV12-3 or TRBV12-4, the J gene TRBJ2-7; D might be TRBD1 or TRBD2, each matching 5 bases. The J call is uncertain, as TRBJ2-3 better fits the DNA end. The CDR3 has 16 residues. CDR3 coding DNA: TGTGCCAGCAGTTTGTCAGGGACCGAAAGAAAAGATACGCAGTATTTT. Its protein product is CASSLSGTERKDTQYF.

This clonotype has a count of ten or more. This rearrangement joins TRBV7-8 to TRBJ2-7; possible D gene TRBD1, 6 bases. Trimming took off 7 bases at V and 2 bases at J, with 12 bases between the two ends. The CDR3 contains 13 residues. In germline, CDR1 is SGHVS, CDR2 FQNEAQ. Written as DNA, the CDR3 is TGTGCCAGCACCCCACAGGGCACCTACGAGCAGTACTTC. Protein sequence: CASTPQGTYEQYF. Full variable domain (outside the CDR3, taken from reference TRBV7-8 and TRBJ2-7): GAGVSQSPRYKVAKRGQDVALRCDPISGHVSLFWYQQALGQGPEFLTYFQNEAQLDKSGLPSDRFFAERPEGSVSTLKIQRTQQEDSAVYLCASTPQGTYEQYFGPGTRLTVT.

In this sample, this clonotype turned up many times. The J gene is TRBJ2-7, the V gene TRBV12-3 or TRBV12-4; D is possibly TRBD1 (6 bases). V was trimmed by 6 bases and J by 5 bases, leaving 17 bases between them. CDR3 length: 14 residues. This CDR3 is CASSPADRSHEQYF. CDR3 nucleotide sequence: TGTGCCAGCAGCCCTGCTGACAGGAGCCACGAGCAGTACTTC.

The gene calls are TRBV14 and TRBJ2-7, with TRBD2 matching 8 bases. Trimming cost V 0 bases and J 5 bases; bases outside gene matches: 9. The CDR3 has 16 residues. The germline CDR1 and CDR2 sequences are SGHDN and FVKESK. DNA for the CDR3: TGTGCCAGCAGCCAAGAGGTGAGCGGGGGAGAGAACGAGCAGTACTTC. Translating it yields CASSQEVSGGENEQYF. Combining the CDR3 with reference TRBV14 and TRBJ2-7 gives the whole variable domain EAGVTQFPSHSVIEKGQTVTLRCDPISGHDNLYWYRRVMGKEIKFLLHFVKESKQDESGMPNNRFLAERTGGTYSTLKVQPAELEDSGVYFCASSQEVSGGENEQYFGPGTRLTVT.

This clonotype was found many times. This chain connects TRBV20-1 to TRBJ1-1; D is possibly TRBD1 (5 bases). Germline CDR1 and CDR2: DFQATT and SNEGSKA (reference sequence). The CDR3 is made up of 15 amino acids. V shed 3 bases and J shed 4 bases, with 18 bases lying between them. In DNA form, the CDR3 reads TGCAGTGCTAGGCCCCGGGGGGGTCGTATCACTGAAGCTTTCTTT. Its protein product is CSARPRGGRITEAFF.

The chain is built from TRBV6-1 and TRBJ1-2, with 7 bases matching TRBD1. This CDR3 contains 13 residues. With 6 bases clipped from V and 4 bases from J, the junction kept 5 bases outside the gene matches. Per the germline V gene, CDR1 is MNHNS and CDR2 is SASEGT. In DNA, the CDR3 is TGTGCCAGCAGGGAATCAGGGGGCTATGGCTACACCTTC. This translates into CASRESGGYGYTF.

This clonotype has a handful of counts. The chain uses TRBV19 and TRBJ2-1; a weak D match, TRBD2 (6 bases). The CDR3 runs to 16 residues. The V end lost 4 bases, the J end lost 2 bases, and 15 bases lay between the germline ends. Per the germline V gene, CDR1 is LNHDA and CDR2 is SQIVND (reference sequence). CDR3 in DNA: TGTGCCAGTAGTACCCTCTTGACGGGGGCCTACAATGAGCAGTTCTTC. Encoded protein: CASSTLLTGAYNEQFF.

To note about this clonotype: Given a much more abundant clone one base away, this may be a read error. The chain couples TRBV12-3 or TRBV12-4 to TRBJ1-2; D is unclear. This CDR3 comprises 11 residues. CDR3 in DNA: TGTGCCAGCAGTTTTTCCGCCCCCCTCGCCTTC. Translation: CASSFSAPLAF.

This clonotype was observed at least ten times. The genes are TRBV20-1 and TRBJ2-3; D might be TRBD2 (6 bases). Between the trimmed V and J ends, which lost 7 bases and 4 bases, there was a span of 24 bases. CDR3 size: 16 residues. From germline, CDR1 is DFQATT and CDR2 SNEGSKA (reference sequence). CDR3 nucleotides: TGCAGTGTTGGGGGGAGCGGAAGGACTGGGGCAGATACGCAGTATTTT. Translating gives CSVGGSGRTGADTQYF.

This clonotype was observed many times. V gene TRBV7-2 combines with J gene TRBJ1-2; 7 nucleotides line up with TRBD1. The CDR3 contains 13 residues. CDR1 is SGHTA, CDR2 FQGNSA, per germline. Losses at the gene ends were 5 bases for V and 4 bases for J; bases not matched to a gene: 4. The chain's CDR3 is CASSVQGTYGYTF. CDR3 DNA sequence: TGTGCCAGCAGCGTACAGGGGACCTATGGCTACACCTTC.

This clonotype has at least ten counts. The J gene is TRBJ2-7, the V gene TRBV12-5; 9 bases match TRBD1. Germline CDR1 and CDR2: LGHNT and FRNRAP. V lost 0 bases and J lost 5; bases outside the gene matches: 5. The CDR3 spans 15 residues. The DNA for the CDR3 is TGTGCTAGTGGTTTGGTTGGACAGGGGAAAGACGAGCAGTACTTC. Its translation: CASGLVGQGKDEQYF.

This clonotype was seen at least ten times. Here the CDR3 reads CASRSPAGGASSYEQYF. CDR3 DNA sequence: TGTGCCAGCAGATCCCCCGCGGGGGGGGCGAGCTCCTACGAGCAGTACTTC. The V and J genes are TRBV28 and TRBJ2-7, with 9 bases lining up with TRBD2. With 6 bases clipped from V and 0 bases from J, the junction kept 12 bases outside the gene matches. Germline V CDR1 and CDR2: MDHEN, SYDVKM. The CDR3 has 17 residues.

This clonotype was detected many times. The rearrangement joins TRBV28 to TRBJ1-5; a weak D match, TRBD1 (6 bases). This CDR3 spans 14 amino acids. CDR1 and CDR2 (germline): MDHEN, SYDVKM. V lost 5 bases and J lost 5, with 13 bases in between. CDR3 region: CASSVGGKDQPQHF. The CDR3 nucleotides are TGTGCCAGCAGTGTCGGGGGCAAGGATCAGCCCCAGCATTTT.

The genes are TRBV9 and TRBJ2-7, with no clear D. This CDR3 has 12 residues. Germline V gene data show CDR1 as SGDLS and CDR2 as YYNGEE. V was cut by 2 bases and J by 7 bases, with 10 bases left in between. CDR3 amino acids: CASSVAAGEQYF. The CDR3 nucleotides are TGTGCCAGCAGCGTTGCAGCCGGTGAGCAGTACTTC. Filled out from reference TRBV9 and TRBJ2-7, the complete variable domain reads DSGVTQTPKHLITATGQRVTLRCSPRSGDLSVYWYQQSLDQGLQFLIQYYNGEERAKGNILERFSAQQFPDLHSELNLSSLELGDSALYFCASSVAAGEQYFGPGTRLTVT.

This clonotype was recorded at least ten times. The V gene is TRBV30, the J gene TRBJ1-6; possible D gene TRBD1, 6 bases. CDR3 length: 15 residues. Germline V gene lookup returns CDR1 GTSNPN and CDR2 SVGIG (reference sequence). V shed 4 bases and J shed 14 bases, with 24 bases lying between them. The CDR3 DNA sequence: TGTGCCTGGACTCTCTCCGGCAGGGGTGGAAATACCCTCCACTTT. The encoded protein is CAWTLSGRGGNTLHF.